This TCR beta chain was recovered during a study of neoadjuvant nivolumab and ipilimumab in lung cancer (dated by TCRdb to 2020 to 2022). The study in broad terms: Nivolumab was administered intravenously at 3 mg/kg on days 1, 15 and 29, and in the combination arm ipilimumab 1 mg/kg was added on day 1 only. For each study arm, the primary endpoint of the trial was the rate of major pathologic response (MPR) in the intention-to-treat population. Matched pretherapy and resected tumor pairs were analyzed for seven patients: four treated with nivolumab and three with nivolumab plus ipilimumab. In the trial, 44 patients with operable NSCLC were treated, of whom approximately 23 were randomized to nivolumab monotherapy and about 20 to nivolumab plus ipilimumab. The study compared TCR repertoires in pretherapy (baseline) peripheral blood with TCR repertoires in tumors resected at surgery following neoadjuvant immune checkpoint blockade.

This clone was seen a few times. The antigen it binds to is not known. Per-nucleotide qualities are absent, and no much larger clonotype sits a single base away. For this chain, trimming is 8 bases at the V end and 0 bases at the J end, and the number of junction bases without a gene match is 5. The CDR3 holds 14 amino acids from the cysteine to the phenylalanine. Just CDR3 DNA is preserved here, 42 bases in frame from base 1. The CDR1 and CDR2 encoded by the germline V gene are KGHSH and LQKENI. Interpreted using the paper, the time point label stands for: at surgical resection after neoadjuvant nivolumab +/- ipilimumab. The samples were taken from NEOSTAR, a phase 2 randomized trial in operable NSCLC that tested neoadjuvant nivolumab or nivolumab plus ipilimumab, followed by surgery. Library method: the immunoSEQ multiplex PCR assay. Concerning the study's data processing: Repertoires were summarized in terms of richness and clonality, and significantly expanded and contracted clones between pre- and post-therapy samples were identified. The table comes from immuneACCESS by way of TCRdb, which keeps in-frame sequences with V and J called. Part of the clones is missing from these tables; in studies checked, under half for an unresolved V gene and the rest for unknown reasons. Clonal size and the V and J genes are those of that table, whereas D and trimming came from the DNA. The sample yields some 10,000 clones; 60% to 80% were counted once. The top ten clones comprise more than 2.5% of the sample.

The paper as a whole reports these results and caveats: No significant correlation was found between TCR clonality and pathologic tumor regression, and only one major-pathologic-response sample was available for the clonality analysis. Pretherapy blood TCR richness correlated positively with richness in tumors resected after neoadjuvant therapy (Spearman R of about 0.82). Resected tumors had greater TCR richness and clonality than tumor-adjacent uninvolved lung, and increases were observed in more dual-therapy-treated tumors. From pretherapy to surgery, tumor T-cell richness and clonality went up in three of three dual-therapy tumors, versus only two of four nivolumab-treated tumors. A small number of samples underwent TCR sequencing.

Sample: tumor tissue, taken after neoadjuvant nivolumab, alone or with ipilimumab, at or shortly before surgery. This TCR was sampled from an adult with non-small cell lung cancer. The V and J segments used are TRBV18 and TRBJ2-3; 7 central bases correspond to TRBD1. The CDR3 sequence is CASVPGQSTDTQYF. The DNA sequence follows: TGTGCCAGCGTACCGGGACAGAGCACAGATACGCAGTATTTT.